The rows below give T cell receptor beta chains drawn from one sample of a study of beta chain features in type 1 diabetes. TCRdb keeps only in-frame clones here, not all; method: immunoSEQ multiplex PCR. This table has a few hundred thousand clones, approximately 15% appearing once. Sequencing was done on a sample of naive CD4+ T cells from blood. These receptors all stem from a young man with type 1 diabetes. Both conserved end residues are trimmed from each CDR3. Each record gives: J gene, V gene, CDR3 protein.

>TRBJ1-1|TRBV18
ASSPGQTGEAF
>TRBJ1-1|TRBV5-4
ASSRDTSSWYNTEAF
>TRBJ1-5|TRBV30
AWSRRSAVQPQH
>TRBJ1-2|TRBV4-1
ASSLPGGRPNSGYT
>TRBJ2-7|TRBV19
ASSTDNHYEQY
>TRBJ2-3|TRBV29-1
SVATTSTDTQY
>TRBJ2-7|TRBV28
ASSLFSSGRAEQY
>TRBJ2-1|TRBV6-6
ASSRRNEQF
>TRBJ2-7|TRBV5-1
ASSGGTGLYEQY
>TRBJ2-7|TRBV15
ATSGYRGAESYEQY
>TRBJ2-3|TRBV5-1
ASSWWGTESTDTQY
>TRBJ1-1|TRBV30
AWMRWDKNTEAF
>TRBJ2-3|TRBV7-2
ASTPRTRGTDTQY
>TRBJ1-5|TRBV18
ASSPWDRGEQLGQPQH
>TRBJ1-6|TRBV30
AWSVEQPINSPLH
>TRBJ2-1|TRBV4-3
ASSHVPGRGGSYNEQF
>TRBJ2-2|TRBV28
ASSLPLQAGELF
>TRBJ2-2|TRBV29-1
SVSGLGDTGELF
>TRBJ1-2|TRBV6-5
ASRGRGVIYGYT
>TRBJ1-5|TRBV2
ASSTRQGWNQPQH
>TRBJ1-5|TRBV11-2
ASSQGQGRNQPQH
>TRBJ2-5|TRBV7-2
ASSQDVETQY
>TRBJ1-2|TRBV25-1
ASSVLTGSGYT
>TRBJ2-6|TRBV9
ASSPWGGRTRGPGANVLT
>TRBJ2-5|TRBV2
ASMRVQETQY
>TRBJ1-2|TRBV14
ASSQGGSDYGYT
>TRBJ2-5|TRBV12-5
ASGTTGEETQY
>TRBJ1-1|TRBV5-1
ASSLEPGQGTEAF
>TRBJ2-5|TRBV7-6
ASSRPPRGRDQETQY
>TRBJ2-6|TRBV6-1
ASSVPGTFGANVLT
>TRBJ2-3|TRBV4-1
ASSQTGRTRGGDTQY
>TRBJ2-4|TRBV29-1
SVVPGIYKNIQY
>TRBJ1-1|TRBV10-3
AIRAGSNTEAF
>TRBJ1-6|TRBV11-2
ASSIAPMGAGNSPLH
>TRBJ1-2|TRBV9
ASSVEQNYGYT
>TRBJ2-7|TRBV28
ASSLVWGTRAPEQY
>TRBJ2-5|TRBV28
ASSALGGGWETQY
>TRBJ1-1|TRBV5-1
ASSPTGSEAF
>TRBJ1-2|TRBV10-3
AISGDRGLNYGYT
>TRBJ1-2|TRBV29-1
SVFNTNYGYT
>TRBJ2-7|TRBV5-6
ASSYDREQY